Described below is a single T cell receptor (beta chain) sequence and its context. Its antigen is not identified. The data were produced by immunoSEQ multiplex PCR, yet TCRdb's version contains in-frame clones alone and is incomplete. The data hold about 680,000 clones, with approximately 88% observed a single time. This sample was taken from a study of Ad26.COV2.S vaccination and SARS-CoV-2 variants. Study-level background: Recipients of Ad26.COV2.S got it intramuscularly, once or twice 56 days apart. The study's findings and limits: Non-spike TCR breadth was similar in vaccine and placebo recipients. The placebo group had lower spike-specific TCR breadth than the vaccine recipients did.

V lost 2 bases to trimming and J lost 3 bases, with 7 bases between them. Germline loops: CDR1 KGHDR, CDR2 SFDVKD. The CDR3 consists of 13 residues. Treatment indicated: some 20 received Ad26.COV2.S at low or high dose, single or two shots; 5 received placebo; per-sample allocation not given. It was on day 63 after the first vaccine or placebo injection that samples were taken. In the vaccine, an Ad26 vector expressed the SARS-CoV-2 spike of the Wuhan strain. The receptor comes from a person aged 18-60 years who received the Ad26.COV2.S COVID-19 vaccine or a placebo. Here the sequenced sample was peripheral blood, taken in a trial of Ad26.COV2.S vaccine versus placebo. The gene calls are TRBV24-1 and TRBJ2-7; a weak D match, TRBD2 (5 bases). The DNA of the CDR3 is TGTGCCACCAGTGATTCGGGAATCTACGAGCAGTACTTC. It codes for CATSDSGIYEQYF.